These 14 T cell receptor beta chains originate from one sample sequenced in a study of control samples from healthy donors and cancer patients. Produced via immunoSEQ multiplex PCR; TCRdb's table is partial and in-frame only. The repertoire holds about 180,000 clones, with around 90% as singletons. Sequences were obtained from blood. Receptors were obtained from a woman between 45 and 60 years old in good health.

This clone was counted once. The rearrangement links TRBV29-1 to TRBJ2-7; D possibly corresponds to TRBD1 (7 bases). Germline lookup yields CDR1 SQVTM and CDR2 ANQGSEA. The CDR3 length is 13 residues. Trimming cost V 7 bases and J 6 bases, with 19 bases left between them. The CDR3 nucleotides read TGCAGCGGGCAAACAGGGGAGGCGGCCGAGCAGTACTTC. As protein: CSGQTGEAAEQYF.

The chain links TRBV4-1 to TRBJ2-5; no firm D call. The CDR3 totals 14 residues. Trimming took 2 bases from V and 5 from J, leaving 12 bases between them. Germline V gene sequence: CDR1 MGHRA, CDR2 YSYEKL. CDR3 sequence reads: CASSQTPIPETQYF. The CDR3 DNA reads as TGCGCCAGCAGCCAAACGCCCATCCCTGAGACCCAGTACTTC.

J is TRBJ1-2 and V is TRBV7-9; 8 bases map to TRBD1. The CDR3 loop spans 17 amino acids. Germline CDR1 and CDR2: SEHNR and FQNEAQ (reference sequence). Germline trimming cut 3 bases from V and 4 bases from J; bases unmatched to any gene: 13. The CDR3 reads CASSFGTGEGDRYGYTF. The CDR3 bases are TGTGCCAGCAGCTTTGGGACAGGTGAGGGGGATCGCTATGGCTACACCTTC.

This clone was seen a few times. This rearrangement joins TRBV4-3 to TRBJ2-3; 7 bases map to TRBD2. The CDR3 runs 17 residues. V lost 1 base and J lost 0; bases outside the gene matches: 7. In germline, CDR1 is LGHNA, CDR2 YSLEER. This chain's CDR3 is CASSQGSAAGSTDTQYF. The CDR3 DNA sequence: TGCGCCAGCAGCCAAGGAAGTGCAGCGGGAAGCACAGATACGCAGTATTTT.

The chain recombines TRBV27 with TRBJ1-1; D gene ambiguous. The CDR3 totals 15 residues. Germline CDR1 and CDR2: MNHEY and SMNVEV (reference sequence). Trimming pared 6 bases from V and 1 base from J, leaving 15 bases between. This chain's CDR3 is CASRNSPGWNTEAFF. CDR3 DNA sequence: TGTGCCAGCAGGAACAGCCCGGGTTGGAACACTGAAGCTTTCTTT.

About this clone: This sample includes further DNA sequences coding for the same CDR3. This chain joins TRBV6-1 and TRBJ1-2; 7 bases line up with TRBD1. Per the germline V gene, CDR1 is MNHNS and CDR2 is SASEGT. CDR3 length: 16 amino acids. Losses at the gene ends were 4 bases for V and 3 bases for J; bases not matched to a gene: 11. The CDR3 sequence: CASSGAAGQNDYGYTF. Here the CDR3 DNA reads TGTGCCAGCAGTGGGGCCGCGGGACAGAACGACTATGGCTACACCTTC.

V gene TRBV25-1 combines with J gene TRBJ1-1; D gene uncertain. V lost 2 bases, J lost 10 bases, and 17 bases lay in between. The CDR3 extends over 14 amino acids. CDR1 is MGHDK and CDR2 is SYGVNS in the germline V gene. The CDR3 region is CASSERLGVRGAFF. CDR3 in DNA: TGTGCCAGCAGTGAAAGGTTAGGTGTCCGGGGAGCTTTCTTT.

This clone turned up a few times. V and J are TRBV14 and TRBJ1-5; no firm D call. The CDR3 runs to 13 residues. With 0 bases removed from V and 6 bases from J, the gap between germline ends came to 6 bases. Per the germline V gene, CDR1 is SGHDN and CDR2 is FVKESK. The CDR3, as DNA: TGTGCCAGCAGCCAAGACCTCCCTCAGCCCCAGCATTTT. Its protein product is CASSQDLPQPQHF.

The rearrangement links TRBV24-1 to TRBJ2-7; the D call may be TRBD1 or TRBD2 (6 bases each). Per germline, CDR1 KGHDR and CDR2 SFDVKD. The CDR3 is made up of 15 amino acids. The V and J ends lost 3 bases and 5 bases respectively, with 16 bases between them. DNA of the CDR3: TGTGCCACCAGTGATCGAGGGGGGCCGCTCAACGAGCAGTACTTC. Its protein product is CATSDRGGPLNEQYF.

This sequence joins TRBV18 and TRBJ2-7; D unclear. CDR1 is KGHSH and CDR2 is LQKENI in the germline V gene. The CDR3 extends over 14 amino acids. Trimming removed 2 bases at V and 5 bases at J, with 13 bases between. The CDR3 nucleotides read TGTGCCAGCTCACCAACACGGCCCCCCAACGAGCAGTACTTC. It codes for CASSPTRPPNEQYF.

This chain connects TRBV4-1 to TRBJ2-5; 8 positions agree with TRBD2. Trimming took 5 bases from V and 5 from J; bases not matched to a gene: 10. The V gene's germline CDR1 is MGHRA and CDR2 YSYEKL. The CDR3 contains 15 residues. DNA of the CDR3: TGCGCCAGCAGCTTAAACGGGGGGGCCGGTGAGACCCAGTACTTC. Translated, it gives CASSLNGGAGETQYF.

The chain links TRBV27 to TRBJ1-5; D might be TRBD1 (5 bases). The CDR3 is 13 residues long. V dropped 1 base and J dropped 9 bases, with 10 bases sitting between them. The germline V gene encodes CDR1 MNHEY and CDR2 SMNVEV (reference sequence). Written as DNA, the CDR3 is TGTGCCAGCAGTTTATTGGGGGGATCGCCCCAGCATTTT. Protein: CASSLLGGSPQHF.

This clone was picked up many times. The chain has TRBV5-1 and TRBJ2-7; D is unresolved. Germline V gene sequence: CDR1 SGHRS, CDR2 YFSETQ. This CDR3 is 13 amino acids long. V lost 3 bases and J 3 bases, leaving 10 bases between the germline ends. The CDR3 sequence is CASSSSLYYEQYF. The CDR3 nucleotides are TGCGCCAGCAGCTCATCACTATACTACGAGCAGTACTTC.

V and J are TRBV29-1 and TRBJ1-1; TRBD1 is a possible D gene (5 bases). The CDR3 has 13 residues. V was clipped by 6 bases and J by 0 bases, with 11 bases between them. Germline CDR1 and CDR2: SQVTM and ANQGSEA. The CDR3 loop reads CSVGPGMNTEAFF. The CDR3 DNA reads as TGCAGCGTGGGCCCAGGGATGAACACTGAAGCTTTCTTT.